These T cell receptor beta chains were read from a single sample in a study of resident and recirculating memory T cells in vitiligo. The data were produced by immunoSEQ multiplex PCR, yet TCRdb's version contains in-frame clones alone and is incomplete. Altogether 70,000 to 75,000 clones are present, approximately 89% being singletons, with the ten largest covering less than 5.5%. The material sequenced was blood. All receptors derive from a male donor with vitiligo. CDR3s include the opening cysteine and the closing phenylalanine or tryptophan. A D gene is named only where the DNA matches it firmly. Some rows have no size entry. The others give once, few or many, or a class for an expanded clone.

v_call	d_call	j_call	clone_size	cdr3_aa	cdr3_nt
TRBV4-3	NA	TRBJ1-3	NA	CASSQARGVGNTIYF	TGCGCCAGCAGCCAAGCGCGGGGGGTAGGAAACACCATATATTTT
TRBV10-2	TRBD2	TRBJ2-1	NA	CASSSAGAHEQFF	TGCGCCAGCAGTTCAGCGGGGGCGCATGAGCAGTTCTTC
TRBV14	NA	TRBJ2-1	once	CASSQDLATEQFF	TGTGCCAGCAGCCAAGATCTAGCGACTGAGCAGTTCTTC
TRBV11-3	NA	TRBJ2-7	NA	CASSLSATEQYF	TGTGCCAGCAGCTTAAGCGCTACCGAGCAGTACTTC
TRBV9	TRBD2	TRBJ2-3	NA	CASSVATSGGTQTFTDTQYF	TGTGCCAGCAGCGTAGCAACTAGCGGGGGGACCCAGACATTCACAGATACGCAGTATTTT
TRBV6-1	NA	TRBJ2-5	NA	CASRWTGEETQYF	TGTGCCAGCAGGTGGACGGGGGAAGAGACCCAGTACTTC
TRBV6-6	NA	TRBJ2-2	NA	CASTTVGELFF	TGTGCCAGCACCACGGTCGGGGAGCTGTTTTTT
TRBV5-6	TRBD1	TRBJ2-3	once	CASSWEGQEISTDTQYF	TGTGCCAGCAGCTGGGAAGGACAGGAAATAAGCACAGATACGCAGTATTTT
TRBV19	TRBD2	TRBJ2-5	NA	CASRAGGQSGGRPQETQYF	TGTGCCAGTAGGGCGGGGGGTCAGTCAGGAGGTAGGCCCCAAGAGACCCAGTACTTC
TRBV28	TRBD1	TRBJ1-6	once	CASSFNRGQNSPLHF	TGTGCCAGCAGTTTCAATAGGGGGCAGAATTCACCCCTCCACTTT
TRBV5-1	NA	TRBJ2-1	NA	CASSFGGARSYNEQFF	TGCGCCAGCAGCTTTGGAGGGGCTAGGTCCTACAATGAGCAGTTCTTC
TRBV9	TRBD2	TRBJ2-1	NA	CASSAGLAINNEQFF	TGTGCCAGCAGCGCCGGACTAGCGATTAACAATGAGCAGTTCTTC
TRBV9	TRBD1	TRBJ1-3	NA	CASRRDSSGNTIYF	TGTGCCAGCCGAAGGGACAGCTCTGGAAACACCATATATTTT
TRBV6-5	NA	TRBJ1-1	NA	CASSYSAGNTEAFF	TGTGCCAGCAGTTACTCCGCCGGGAACACTGAAGCTTTCTTT
TRBV27	NA	TRBJ1-1	NA	CASRSQFNTEAFF	TGTGCCAGCCGGTCACAGTTCAACACTGAAGCTTTCTTT
TRBV7-9	NA	TRBJ2-1	NA	CASSSKGGAYNEQFF	TGTGCCAGCAGCTCCAAAGGGGGGGCCTACAATGAGCAGTTCTTC
TRBV5-6	NA	TRBJ2-5	NA	CASSLEARETQYF	TGTGCCAGCAGCTTGGAAGCGCGGGAGACCCAGTACTTC
TRBV6-5	NA	TRBJ2-5	once	CASSYSPRGQETQYF	TGTGCCAGCAGTTACTCCCCTCGGGGCCAAGAGACCCAGTACTTC
TRBV27	TRBD2	TRBJ2-1	NA	CASSSSGRDEQFF	TGTGCCAGCAGTTCTAGCGGTAGGGATGAGCAGTTCTTC
TRBV18	NA	TRBJ1-6	once	CASSPQRMDSPLHF	TGTGCCAGCTCACCACAGAGAATGGATTCACCCCTCCACTTT
TRBV5-1	NA	TRBJ2-1	once	CASSRGPYEYNEQFF	TGCGCCAGCAGCCGTGGGCCGTACGAATACAATGAGCAGTTCTTC
TRBV9	NA	TRBJ2-5	NA	CASSPSQGGGETQYF	TGTGCCAGCAGCCCCTCGCAGGGGGGCGGGGAGACCCAGTACTTC
TRBV9	NA	TRBJ2-1	NA	CASRGYNEQFF	TGTGCCAGCCGGGGCTACAATGAGCAGTTCTTC
TRBV4-2	NA	TRBJ2-5	NA	CASSQERETQYF	TGTGCCAGCAGCCAAGAGAGAGAGACCCAGTACTTC
TRBV6-6	TRBD1	TRBJ1-5	few	CASSYSYQGDQPQHF	TGTGCCAGCAGTTACTCGTACCAGGGGGATCAGCCCCAGCATTTT
TRBV5-6	TRBD1	TRBJ1-5	NA	CASRDYAGGSNQPQHF	TGTGCCAGCAGGGACTATGCAGGGGGCTCCAATCAGCCCCAGCATTTT
TRBV6-6	NA	TRBJ2-3	NA	CASSSGQLSTDTQYF	TGTGCCAGCAGTTCGGGACAACTCTCCACAGATACGCAGTATTTT
TRBV4-2	TRBD2	TRBJ2-1	NA	CASSQDWRGGHEQFF	TGTGCCAGCAGCCAAGATTGGCGGGGGGGCCATGAGCAGTTCTTC
TRBV25-1	TRBD1	TRBJ2-1	NA	CASKQGDGPIGEQFF	TGTGCCAGCAAGCAGGGGGACGGCCCCATTGGGGAGCAGTTCTTC
TRBV7-9	TRBD2	TRBJ2-3	NA	CASSWRDRGGFTDTQYF	TGTGCCAGCAGCTGGAGGGATCGCGGGGGATTCACAGATACGCAGTATTTT
TRBV15	NA	TRBJ1-1	NA	CATSRPAGAHSEAFF	TGTGCCACCAGCAGACCGGCTGGGGCCCATAGTGAAGCTTTCTTT
TRBV7-7	TRBD1	TRBJ2-1	NA	CASSRIYTGGWNNEQFF	TGTGCTAGCAGCCGGATCTACACAGGGGGGTGGAACAATGAGCAGTTCTTC
TRBV4-3	NA	TRBJ2-2	NA	CASSQAGGRAGELFF	TGCGCCAGCAGCCAAGCCGGGGGTCGTGCCGGGGAGCTGTTTTTT
TRBV12-5	NA	TRBJ1-2	NA	CASAPSGKSGFANYGYTF	TGTGCTAGTGCCCCCTCCGGGAAGTCGGGCTTTGCTAACTATGGCTACACCTTC
TRBV5-1	TRBD1	TRBJ2-2	NA	CASSPRDRERSSGELFF	TGCGCCAGCAGCCCACGTGACAGGGAGAGGTCGTCCGGGGAGCTGTTTTTT
TRBV19	NA	TRBJ1-6	once	CASAPGGTYNSPLHF	TGTGCCAGTGCCCCAGGTGGTACTTATAATTCACCCCTCCACTTT
TRBV5-6	NA	TRBJ1-1	NA	CASSSSLISRAFF	TGTGCCAGCAGCTCGTCTTTGATCTCCCGGGCTTTCTTT
TRBV18	NA	TRBJ1-1	NA	CASSPQARTEAFF	TGTGCCAGCTCACCCCAGGCGCGCACTGAAGCTTTCTTT
TRBV7-9	NA	TRBJ1-6	NA	CASSLGQGDANSPLHF	TGTGCCAGCAGCTTGGGGCAGGGCGACGCGAATTCACCCCTCCACTTT
TRBV5-4	NA	TRBJ2-2	NA	CASSFTQLNTGELFF	TGTGCCAGCAGCTTTACACAGCTTAACACCGGGGAGCTGTTTTTT
TRBV19	NA	TRBJ2-5	NA	CASSLWHEETQYF	TGTGCCAGTAGCCTCTGGCACGAAGAGACCCAGTACTTC
TRBV2	NA	TRBJ2-5	NA	CASSAEETQYF	TGTGCCAGCAGCGCAGAAGAGACCCAGTACTTC
TRBV5-1	TRBD2	TRBJ2-7	once	CASSLMAGGPYEQYF	TGCGCCAGCAGCTTGATGGCGGGGGGGCCGTACGAGCAGTACTTC
TRBV18	TRBD1	TRBJ2-2	NA	CASSANGQGHTGELFF	TGTGCCAGCTCGGCGAACGGACAGGGGCACACCGGGGAGCTGTTTTTT
TRBV9	TRBD1	TRBJ2-7	NA	CASSVGAGGSYEQYF	TGTGCCAGCAGCGTAGGGGCAGGGGGCTCCTACGAGCAGTACTTC
TRBV19	NA	TRBJ2-7	once	CASSPSLVSYEQYF	TGTGCCAGTAGTCCCTCACTAGTCTCCTACGAGCAGTACTTC
TRBV2	NA	TRBJ2-7	NA	CASTTSAGEQYF	TGTGCCAGCACCACCTCTGCGGGGGAGCAGTACTTC
TRBV29-1	NA	TRBJ1-1	NA	CSVFIGTSATEAFF	TGCAGCGTCTTCATAGGGACATCTGCCACTGAAGCTTTCTTT
TRBV9	TRBD2	TRBJ2-1	NA	CASSASSGGSPQQFF	TGTGCCAGCAGCGCCTCTAGCGGGGGGTCCCCCCAGCAGTTCTTC
TRBV28	TRBD1	TRBJ1-2	once	CASMVTGGSRNGYTF	TGTGCCAGCATGGTGACAGGGGGCTCTAGAAACGGCTACACCTTC
TRBV9	NA	TRBJ2-7	NA	CASSVRGDEPSEQYF	TGTGCCAGCAGCGTGCGGGGAGACGAGCCGAGCGAGCAGTACTTC
TRBV30	TRBD2	TRBJ2-1	NA	CAWSRPGLGRESGYNEQFF	TGTGCCTGGAGTAGACCAGGACTGGGGAGGGAATCGGGTTACAATGAGCAGTTCTTC
TRBV5-6	TRBD1	TRBJ1-5	NA	CASSRGQRQPQHF	TGTGCCAGCAGCCGGGGACAGCGCCAGCCCCAGCATTTT
TRBV19	NA	TRBJ1-2	NA	CASRDSFSYGYTF	TGTGCCAGCCGGGACTCCTTTTCGTATGGCTACACCTTC
TRBV6-6	NA	TRBJ1-5	NA	CASSYSFGGTQPQHF	TGTGCCAGCAGTTACTCGTTCGGGGGTACTCAGCCCCAGCATTTT
TRBV27	TRBD1	TRBJ1-2	NA	CASSWDRGHGYTF	TGTGCCAGCAGCTGGGACAGGGGGCATGGCTACACCTTC